This T cell receptor beta chain was retrieved from a study of cytomegalovirus exposure and HLA in healthy donors. The CDR3 is 15 residues long. Per the germline V gene, CDR1 is SGHVS and CDR2 is FQNEAQ. The J segment lost 0 bases and the V segment lost 1 base, leaving 3 bases of the junction unmatched. Sequenced by immunoSEQ multiplex PCR; TCRdb stores in-frame clones only, minus some. The table records 170,000 or so clones, about 86% of them present only once. On this clone: Its antigen is still unknown.

Overall study findings and caveats: Generally TCR sequences proved uncommon, though certain public TCRs appeared in numerous donors. The authors enumerated under 200 TCR beta chains as linked to cytomegalovirus. In vitro, a few CMV-associated chains proved specific for CMV antigens. High sensitivity and specificity were reportedly achieved when the classifier diagnosed cytomegalovirus status.

Sequences were obtained from PBMCs. The rearrangement links TRBV7-8 to TRBJ2-7; 7 bases agree with TRBD2. The TCR comes from a woman under 30 in good health and CMV-seropositive. CDR3 bases: TGTGCCAGCAGCTTAGGGCCTAGCGGCTCCTACGAGCAGTACTTC. It encodes CASSLGPSGSYEQYF. The entire variable domain, with the rest obtained from reference TRBV7-8 and TRBJ2-7, is as follows: GAGVSQSPRYKVAKRGQDVALRCDPISGHVSLFWYQQALGQGPEFLTYFQNEAQLDKSGLPSDRFFAERPEGSVSTLKIQRTQQEDSAVYLCASSLGPSGSYEQYFGPGTRLTVT.